The 9 T cell receptor beta chains below were found in one sample sequenced in a study of blood T cells in healthy people across ages. Using a J-beta primer mix together with a sample-barcoded 5' primer, a second PCR was run for roughly 7 to 12 cycles. A single record per CDR3 protein comes from TCRdb applying MiXCR to the 5' RACE reads. Among approximately 1,000,000 distinct CDR3 sequences, less than 50% were seen once, and the ten largest hold 18%. Sample: blood. Source of these receptors: a woman aged 60-75 years in good health.

The CDR3 nucleotides are TGTGCCAGCAGTTTATCAGGGAACTTTAACTATGGCTACACCTTC. Its protein product is CASSLSGNFNYGYTF. The rearrangement joins TRBV27 to TRBJ1-2; no reliable D call. The CDR3 spans 15 residues. Per germline, CDR1 MNHEY and CDR2 SMNVEV (reference sequence). Trimming removed 0 bases at V and 1 base at J, with 9 bases between.

This clonotype was found a few times. V is TRBV14 and J is TRBJ2-1, with TRBD2 matching over 8 bases. In germline, CDR1 is SGHDN, CDR2 FVKESK. This CDR3 spans 14 amino acids. The V gene end was trimmed by 4 bases and the J gene end by 9 bases; junction bases not matched to a gene: 8. CDR3 sequence (DNA): TGTGCCAGCAGCCCCTTAATAGCGGGAACTGAGCAGTTCTTC. It is translated as CASSPLIAGTEQFF.

The chain combines TRBV21-1 with TRBJ2-7; TRBD1, the D gene given by the table, was not confirmed from the DNA. TRBV21-1 is a listed pseudogene. The CDR3 contains 15 residues. The CDR3 sequence: CASIVTGGDFDEQYF. CDR3 sequence (DNA): TGTGCCAGCATCGTGACAGGGGGCGACTTCGATGAGCAGTACTTC.

A few counts support this clonotype. J is TRBJ2-1 and V is TRBV6-4; D might be TRBD1 (6 bases). The germline V gene encodes CDR1 MRHNA and CDR2 SNTAGT. The CDR3 sequence is 16 residues long. Deletions cut 0 bases from V and 4 bases from J, with 13 bases between. The CDR3 coding sequence is TGTGCCAGCAGTGACTCGATAGGACAGAGATACAATGAGCAGTTCTTC. It is translated as CASSDSIGQRYNEQFF.

This clonotype was recorded at least ten times. The genes are TRBV6-8 and TRBJ2-3; 14 bases are a match to TRBD2. The CDR3 is 19 amino acids. V shed 0 bases, J shed 3 bases, and the junction held 8 bases outside the gene matches. Germline V CDR1 and CDR2: MNHGY, SAAAGT. The CDR3 bases are TGTGCCAGCAGTTACTCGAGACTAGCGGGAGGGCAAGGAACAGATACGCAGTATTTT. Protein: CASSYSRLAGGQGTDTQYF.

This chain uses TRBV5-6 with TRBJ2-5; D gene ambiguous. The V end was cut by 4 bases, the J end by 2 bases, with 12 bases between. The CDR3 is 14 amino acids. The germline CDR1 and CDR2 sequences are SGHDT and YYEEEE. In DNA, the CDR3 is TGTGCCAGCAGCACCTTAAGCGAACAAGAGACCCAGTACTTC. Amino acids: CASSTLSEQETQYF.

The chain employs TRBV20-1 and TRBJ2-7; a possible D gene is TRBD2 (6 bases). V lost 3 bases and J lost 2, with 11 bases in between. There are 13 residues in the CDR3. Germline V lookup: CDR1 DFQATT, CDR2 SNEGSKA (reference sequence). In DNA form, the CDR3 reads TGCAGTGCTAGCGTAGGGACTCCCTACGAGCAGTACTTC. This translates into CSASVGTPYEQYF.

The genes are TRBV5-5 and TRBJ2-1, with D perhaps TRBD1 or TRBD2 (5 bases each). The CDR3 runs to 16 residues. Trimming cost V 4 bases and J 0 bases, with 14 bases left between them. Germline V CDR1 and CDR2: SGHKS, YYEKEE (reference sequence). Here the CDR3 DNA reads TGTGCCAGCAGCGATACGAGGGGCCCCTCCTACAATGAGCAGTTCTTC. This translates into CASSDTRGPSYNEQFF.

This clonotype has a handful of counts. The J gene is TRBJ1-2, the V gene TRBV4-2; D might be TRBD1 (6 bases). The CDR3 spans 13 residues. Germline-derived CDR1 and CDR2 are LGHNA and YNFKEQ. Trimming removed 0 bases from V and 7 bases from J, with 9 bases in between. In DNA form, the CDR3 reads TGTGCCAGCAGCCAAGAGGAAGGGGGTGGCTACACCTTC. Encoded protein: CASSQEEGGGYTF.